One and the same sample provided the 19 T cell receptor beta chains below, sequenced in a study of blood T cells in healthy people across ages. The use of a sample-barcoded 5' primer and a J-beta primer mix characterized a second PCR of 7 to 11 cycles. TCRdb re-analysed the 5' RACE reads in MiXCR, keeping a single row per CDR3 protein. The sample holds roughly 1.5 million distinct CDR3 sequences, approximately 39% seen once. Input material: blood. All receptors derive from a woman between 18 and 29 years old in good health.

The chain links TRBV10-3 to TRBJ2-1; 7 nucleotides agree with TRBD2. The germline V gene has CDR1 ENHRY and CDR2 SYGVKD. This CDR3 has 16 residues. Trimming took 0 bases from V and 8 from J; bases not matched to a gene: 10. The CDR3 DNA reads TGTGCCATCAGTGAGTCGGATGGCGGGGGTACGTATGAGCAGTTCTTC. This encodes CAISESDGGGTYEQFF.

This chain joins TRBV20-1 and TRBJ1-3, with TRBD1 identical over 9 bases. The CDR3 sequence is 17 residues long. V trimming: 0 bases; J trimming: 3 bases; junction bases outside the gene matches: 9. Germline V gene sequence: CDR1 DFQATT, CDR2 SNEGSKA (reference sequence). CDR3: CSARDRPDRGFGNTIYF. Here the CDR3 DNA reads TGCAGTGCTAGAGACCGTCCTGACAGGGGGTTTGGAAACACCATATATTTT.

The CDR3 DNA is TGTGCCAGCGGGAAAGGGGGCGCGTTTTACATTCAGTACTTC. It encodes CASGKGGAFYIQYF. The chain carries TRBV21-1 and TRBJ2-4; the table's D call, TRBD1, was not checked against the DNA. TRBV21-1 is an annotated pseudogene. The CDR3 is 14 residues long.

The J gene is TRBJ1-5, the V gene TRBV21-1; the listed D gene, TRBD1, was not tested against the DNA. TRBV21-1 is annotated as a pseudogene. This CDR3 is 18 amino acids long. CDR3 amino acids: CASSKVLGQTSSNQPQHF. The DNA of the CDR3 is TGTGCCAGCAGCAAAGTCTTGGGACAGACAAGTAGCAATCAGCCCCAGCATTTT.

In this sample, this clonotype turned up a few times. CDR3 region: CSVDVSGANVLTF. The CDR3 DNA reads TGCAGCGTTGATGTTTCTGGGGCCAACGTCCTGACTTTC. V and J are TRBV29-1 and TRBJ2-6; D unresolved. Trimming removed 3 bases at V and 1 base at J, with 4 bases between. The CDR3 length is 13 residues. Germline values: CDR1 SQVTM, CDR2 ANQGSEA.

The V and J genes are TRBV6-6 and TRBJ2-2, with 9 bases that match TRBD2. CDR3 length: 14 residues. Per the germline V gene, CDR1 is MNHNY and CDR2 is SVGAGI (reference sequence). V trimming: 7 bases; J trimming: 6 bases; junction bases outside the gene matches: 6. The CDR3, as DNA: TGTGCCAGCAAGCGGGGGGCCGAGTCCGGGGAGCTGTTTTTT. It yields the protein CASKRGAESGELFF.

CDR3 coding DNA: TGTGCCAGCAGTTTAGGCAGGGGTGGTAGCTACACCTTC. As protein: CASSLGRGGSYTF. The chain carries TRBV12-3 or TRBV12-4 and TRBJ1-2; tentatively, D is TRBD1 (6 bases). CDR3 length: 13 residues. V lost 1 base and J 9 bases, leaving 12 bases between the germline ends.

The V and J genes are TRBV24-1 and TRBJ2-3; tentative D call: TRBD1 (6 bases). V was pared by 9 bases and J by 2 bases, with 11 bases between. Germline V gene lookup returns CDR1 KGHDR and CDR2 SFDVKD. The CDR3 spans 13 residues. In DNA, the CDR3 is TGTGCCACCCAGGGGCTTACCACAGATACGCAGTATTTT. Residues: CATQGLTTDTQYF.

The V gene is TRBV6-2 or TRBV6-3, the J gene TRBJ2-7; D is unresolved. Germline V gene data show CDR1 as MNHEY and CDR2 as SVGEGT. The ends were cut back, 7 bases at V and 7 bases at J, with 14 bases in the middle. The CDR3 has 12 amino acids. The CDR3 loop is CASTGPFDEQYF. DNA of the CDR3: TGTGCCAGCACCGGCCCGTTCGATGAGCAGTACTTC.

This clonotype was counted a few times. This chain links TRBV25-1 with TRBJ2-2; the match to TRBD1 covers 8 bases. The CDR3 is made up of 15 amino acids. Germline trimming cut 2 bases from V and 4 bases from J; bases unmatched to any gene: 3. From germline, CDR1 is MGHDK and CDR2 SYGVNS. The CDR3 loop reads CASSERQGSTGELFF. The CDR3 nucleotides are TGTGCCAGCAGTGAACGACAGGGGAGCACCGGGGAGCTGTTTTTT.

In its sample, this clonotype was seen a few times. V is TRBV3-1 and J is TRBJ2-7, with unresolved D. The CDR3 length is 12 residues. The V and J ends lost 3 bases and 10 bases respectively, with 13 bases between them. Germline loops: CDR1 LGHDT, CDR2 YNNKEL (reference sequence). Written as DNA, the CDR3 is TGTGCCAGCAGCCAGTCCCGGGCCAGCCAGTACTTC. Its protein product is CASSQSRASQYF.

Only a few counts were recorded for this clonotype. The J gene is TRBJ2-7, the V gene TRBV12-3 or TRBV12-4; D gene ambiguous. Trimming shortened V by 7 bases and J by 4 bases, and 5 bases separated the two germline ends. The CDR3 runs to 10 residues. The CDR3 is CASTKYEQYF. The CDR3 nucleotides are TGTGCCAGCACTAAATACGAGCAGTACTTC.

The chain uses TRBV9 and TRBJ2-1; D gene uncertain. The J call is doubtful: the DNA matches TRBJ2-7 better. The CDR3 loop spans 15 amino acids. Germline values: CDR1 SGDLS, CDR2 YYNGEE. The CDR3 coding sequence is TGTGCCAGCAGCGTGCTCCAGCAATCCTACAATGAGCAGTACTTC. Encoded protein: CASSVLQQSYNEQYF.

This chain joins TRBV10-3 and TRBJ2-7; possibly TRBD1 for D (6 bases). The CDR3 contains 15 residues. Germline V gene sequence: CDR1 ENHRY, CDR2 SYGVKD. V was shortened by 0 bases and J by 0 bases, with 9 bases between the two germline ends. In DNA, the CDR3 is TGTGCCATCAGTGAGTCGAAGGACAGCTCCTACGAGCAGTACTTC. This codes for CAISESKDSSYEQYF.

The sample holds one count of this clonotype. The CDR3 DNA is TGCAGCGTCGTGAGTCCACCGGGAGATGAAGCTTTCTTT. Residues: CSVVSPPGDEAFF. This sequence joins TRBV29-1 and TRBJ1-1, with no clear D. The CDR3 length is 13 residues. V lost 6 bases and J 7 bases, leaving 18 bases between the germline ends. Per the germline V gene, CDR1 is SQVTM and CDR2 is ANQGSEA.

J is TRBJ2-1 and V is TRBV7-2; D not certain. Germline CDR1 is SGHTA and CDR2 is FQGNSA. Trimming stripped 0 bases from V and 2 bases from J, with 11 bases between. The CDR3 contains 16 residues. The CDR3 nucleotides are TGTGCCAGCAGCTTAGCGACTGGCGGAACCTACAATGAGCAGTTCTTC. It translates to CASSLATGGTYNEQFF.

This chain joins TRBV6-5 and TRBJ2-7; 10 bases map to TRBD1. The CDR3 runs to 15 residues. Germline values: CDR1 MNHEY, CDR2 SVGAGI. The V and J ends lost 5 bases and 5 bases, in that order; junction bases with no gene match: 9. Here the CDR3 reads CASSHGTGESHEQYF. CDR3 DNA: TGTGCCAGCAGTCACGGGACAGGGGAATCCCACGAGCAGTACTTC.

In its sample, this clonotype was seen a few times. The CDR3 DNA follows: TGTGCCATCAAATCAGGGAACACCGGGGAGCTGTTTTTT. Amino acid sequence: CAIKSGNTGELFF. The gene calls are TRBV10-3 and TRBJ2-2; no reliable D call. Germline lookup yields CDR1 ENHRY and CDR2 SYGVKD. V was shortened by 7 bases and J by 1 base, with 7 bases between the two germline ends. The CDR3 sequence is 13 residues long.

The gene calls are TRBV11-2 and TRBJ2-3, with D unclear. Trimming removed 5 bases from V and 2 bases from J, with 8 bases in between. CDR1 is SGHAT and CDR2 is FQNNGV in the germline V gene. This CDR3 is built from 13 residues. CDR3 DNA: TGTGCCAGCAGCACCTCACCCACAGATACGCAGTATTTT. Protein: CASSTSPTDTQYF.